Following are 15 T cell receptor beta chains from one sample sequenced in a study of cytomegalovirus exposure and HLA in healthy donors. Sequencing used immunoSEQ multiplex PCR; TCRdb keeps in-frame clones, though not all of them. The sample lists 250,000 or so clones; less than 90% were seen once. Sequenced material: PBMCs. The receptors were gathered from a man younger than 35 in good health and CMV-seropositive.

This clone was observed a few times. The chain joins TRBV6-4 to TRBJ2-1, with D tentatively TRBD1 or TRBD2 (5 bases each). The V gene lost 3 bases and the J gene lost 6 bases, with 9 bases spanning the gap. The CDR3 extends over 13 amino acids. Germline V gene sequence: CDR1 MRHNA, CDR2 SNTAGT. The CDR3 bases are TGTGCCAGCAGTGAGGGGGAAGTCAATGAGCAGTTCTTC. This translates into CASSEGEVNEQFF.

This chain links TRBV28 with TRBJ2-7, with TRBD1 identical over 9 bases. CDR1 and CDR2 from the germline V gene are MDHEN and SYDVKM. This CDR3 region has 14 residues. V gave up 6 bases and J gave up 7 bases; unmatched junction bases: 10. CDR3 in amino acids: CASSALRGTGEQYF. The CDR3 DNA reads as TGTGCCAGCAGCGCCTTACGGGGGACAGGGGAGCAGTACTTC.

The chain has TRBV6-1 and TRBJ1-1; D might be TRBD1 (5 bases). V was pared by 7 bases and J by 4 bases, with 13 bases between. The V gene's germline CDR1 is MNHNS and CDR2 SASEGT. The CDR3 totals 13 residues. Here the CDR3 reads CASTRQYSTEAFF. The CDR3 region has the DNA TGTGCCAGCACCCGACAGTATTCCACTGAAGCTTTCTTT.

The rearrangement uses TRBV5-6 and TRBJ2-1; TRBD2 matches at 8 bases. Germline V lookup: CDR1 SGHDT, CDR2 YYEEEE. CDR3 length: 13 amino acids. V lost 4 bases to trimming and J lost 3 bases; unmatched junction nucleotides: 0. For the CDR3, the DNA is TGTGCCAGCAGCACTAGCGGCTACAATGAGCAGTTCTTC. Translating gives CASSTSGYNEQFF.

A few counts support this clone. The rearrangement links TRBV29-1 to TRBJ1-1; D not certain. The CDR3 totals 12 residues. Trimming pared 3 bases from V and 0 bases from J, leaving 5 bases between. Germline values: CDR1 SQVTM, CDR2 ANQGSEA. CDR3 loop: CSVDSVNTEAFF. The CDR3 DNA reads TGCAGCGTTGATTCGGTGAACACTGAAGCTTTCTTT.

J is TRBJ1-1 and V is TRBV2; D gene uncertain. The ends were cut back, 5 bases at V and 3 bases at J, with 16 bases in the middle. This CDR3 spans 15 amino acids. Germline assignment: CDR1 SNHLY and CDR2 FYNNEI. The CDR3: CASSLVLRGDTEAFF. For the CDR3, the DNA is TGTGCCAGCAGTTTAGTGCTCCGGGGAGACACTGAAGCTTTCTTT.

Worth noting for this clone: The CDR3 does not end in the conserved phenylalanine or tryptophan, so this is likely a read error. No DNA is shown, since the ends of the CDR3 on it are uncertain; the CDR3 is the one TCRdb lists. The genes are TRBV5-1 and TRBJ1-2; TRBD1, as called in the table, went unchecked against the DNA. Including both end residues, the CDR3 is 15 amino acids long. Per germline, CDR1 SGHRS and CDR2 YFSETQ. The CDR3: CASSLFPGQGIRFDL.

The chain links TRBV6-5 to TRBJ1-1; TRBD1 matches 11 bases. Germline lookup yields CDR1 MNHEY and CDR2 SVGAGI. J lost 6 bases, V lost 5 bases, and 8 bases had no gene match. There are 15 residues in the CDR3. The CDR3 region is CASSGRDRGDAEAFF. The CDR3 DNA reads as TGTGCCAGCAGTGGTCGGGACAGGGGGGACGCTGAAGCTTTCTTT.

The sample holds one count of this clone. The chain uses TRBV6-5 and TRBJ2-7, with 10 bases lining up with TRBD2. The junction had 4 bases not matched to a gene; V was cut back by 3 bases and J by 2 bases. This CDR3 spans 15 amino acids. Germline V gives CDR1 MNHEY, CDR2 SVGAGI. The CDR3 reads CASSYGTSDAYEQYF. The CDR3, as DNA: TGTGCCAGCAGTTATGGGACTAGCGACGCCTACGAGCAGTACTTC.

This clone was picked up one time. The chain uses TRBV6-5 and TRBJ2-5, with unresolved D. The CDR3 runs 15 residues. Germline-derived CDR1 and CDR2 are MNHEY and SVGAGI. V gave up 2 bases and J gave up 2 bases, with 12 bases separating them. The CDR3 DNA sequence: TGTGCCAGCAGTTACCAGCGCGAAAGACAAGAGACCCAGTACTTC. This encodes CASSYQRERQETQYF.

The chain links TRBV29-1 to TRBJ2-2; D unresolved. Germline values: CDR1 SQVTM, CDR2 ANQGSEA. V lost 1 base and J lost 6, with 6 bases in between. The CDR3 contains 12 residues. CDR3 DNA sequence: TGCAGCGTTGAAGGGGAAGCCGGGGAGCTGTTTTTT. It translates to CSVEGEAGELFF.

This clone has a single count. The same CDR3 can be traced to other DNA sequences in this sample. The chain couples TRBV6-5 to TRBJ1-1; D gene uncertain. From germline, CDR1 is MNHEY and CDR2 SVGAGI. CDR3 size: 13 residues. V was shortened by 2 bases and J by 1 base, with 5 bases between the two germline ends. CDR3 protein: CASSYGRNTEAFF. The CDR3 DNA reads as TGTGCCAGCAGTTACGGGCGGAACACTGAAGCTTTCTTT.

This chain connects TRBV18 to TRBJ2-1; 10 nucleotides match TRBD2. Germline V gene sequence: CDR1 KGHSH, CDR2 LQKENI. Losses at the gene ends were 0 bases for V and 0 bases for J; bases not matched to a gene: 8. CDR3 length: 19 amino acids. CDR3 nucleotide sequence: TGTGCCAGCTCACCACCACGGACTAGCGGTTTAATCTCCTACAATGAGCAGTTCTTC. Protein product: CASSPPRTSGLISYNEQFF.

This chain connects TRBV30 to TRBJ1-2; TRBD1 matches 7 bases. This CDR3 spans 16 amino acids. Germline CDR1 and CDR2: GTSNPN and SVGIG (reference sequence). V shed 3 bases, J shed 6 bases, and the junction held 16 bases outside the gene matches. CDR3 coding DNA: TGTGCCTGGAGCCGGGACAGCCGACTCTTTAGAGATGGCTACACCTTC. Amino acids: CAWSRDSRLFRDGYTF.

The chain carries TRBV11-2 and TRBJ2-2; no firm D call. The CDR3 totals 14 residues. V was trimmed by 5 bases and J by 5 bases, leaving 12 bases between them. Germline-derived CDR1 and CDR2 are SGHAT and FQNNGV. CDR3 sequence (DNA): TGTGCCAGCAGCCGACCTACCCCAACCGGGGAGCTGTTTTTT. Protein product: CASSRPTPTGELFF.